The rows below give T cell receptor beta chains drawn from one sample of a study of blood T cell repertoires in COVID-19. TCRdb's copy holds only in-frame clones and misses some; the assay was immunoSEQ multiplex PCR. The table has a few hundred thousand clones, roughly 85% seen once. Sequencing used peripheral blood. The receptors here all came from a woman aged 65 to 85 with acute or convalescent COVID-19. Both conserved end residues are trimmed from each CDR3.

TRBV2	TRBJ1-1	ASSGGRTEAF
TRBV5-6	TRBJ1-4	ASSLQGRTKLF
TRBV11-2	TRBJ1-1	ASSFWGLMNTEAF
TRBV24-1	TRBJ2-5	AVKPGQGDETQY
TRBV24-1	TRBJ2-1	ATGGLAVREQF
TRBV19	TRBJ1-2	ASSPEESGTGPYYGYT
TRBV5-1	TRBJ1-4	ASKGDSLEKLF
TRBV12-5	TRBJ2-1	ASGQGSYNEQF
TRBV2	TRBJ2-6	ASSDGGSGANVLT
TRBV15	TRBJ1-2	ATSRVHGQGYGYT
TRBV2	TRBJ1-6	ASNVGVGSPLH
TRBV27	TRBJ2-7	ASSKQGTSSYEQY
TRBV2	TRBJ2-7	ASSYRGGDGYEQY
TRBV2	TRBJ1-5	ASRPDRGNQPQH
TRBV20-1	TRBJ1-1	SARRDYEAF
TRBV3-1/TRBV3-2	TRBJ1-4	ASSQSRDEKLF
TRBV12-3/TRBV12-4	TRBJ2-1	ASSLEGMNEQF
TRBV5-5	TRBJ2-2	ASSPGPRGVTGELF
TRBV7-2	TRBJ1-1	ASSHSRQATEAF
TRBV9	TRBJ1-4	ASSVGRTTTNEKLF
TRBV5-4	TRBJ1-2	ASSQGPNYGYT
TRBV5-5	TRBJ1-1	ASTPWGGINTEAF
TRBV6-5	TRBJ1-5	ASKWARAAGQPQH
TRBV5-6	TRBJ2-2	ASRRAGNTGELF
TRBV7-9	TRBJ1-1	ASSWEHTEAF
TRBV9	TRBJ2-2	ASSVTGVNTGELF
TRBV19	TRBJ2-3	ASGPGITDTQY
TRBV6-5	TRBJ1-5	ASRISTGGGKPQH
TRBV5-1	TRBJ2-1	ASVSGQGYEQF
TRBV6-4	TRBJ1-5	ASSAENNQPQH
TRBV7-9	TRBJ2-6	ASGLGGRAGANVLT
TRBV5-1	TRBJ1-2	ASSLNRDDGYT
TRBV3-1/TRBV3-2	TRBJ1-5	ASSQAGGNQPQH
TRBV7-7	TRBJ2-5	ASSLGSSPQETQY
TRBV30	TRBJ1-5	AWMGGLPKDPNQPQH
TRBV5-6	TRBJ1-1	ASSFTQGEAF
TRBV6-1	TRBJ1-1	ASSEFWGGGGAF
TRBV21-1	TRBJ2-7	ASRKLAQSSYEQY
TRBV19	TRBJ1-2	ASNRDSNGYT
TRBV3-1/TRBV3-2	TRBJ2-7	ASSQDTGPYEQY
TRBV10-2	TRBJ1-6	ASNPLGGAEGSPLH
TRBV5-6	TRBJ1-1	ASSLVGARTEAF
TRBV19	TRBJ2-3	ASSVGLAGEAGTQY
TRBV15	TRBJ2-5	ATSRGVAGQETQY
TRBV5-1	TRBJ1-1	ATSWNKDSEAF
TRBV18	TRBJ1-3	ASSRGQLRNTIY
TRBV7-9	TRBJ1-3	ASTDSGNTIY
TRBV5-5	TRBJ2-3	ASRSVITDTQY
TRBV7-8	TRBJ1-1	ASSLGGRRAF
TRBV3-1/TRBV3-2	TRBJ1-6	ASSHHATGKNSPLH
TRBV11-1	TRBJ1-2	ASSLTGQGLGGYT
TRBV30	TRBJ2-7	AWGTGTATFRSYEQY
TRBV7-6	TRBJ2-7	ASSLRVGGYYEQY
TRBV3-1/TRBV3-2	TRBJ1-1	ASSQGLQNTEAF
TRBV19	TRBJ1-5	ASSIVQGPQH
TRBV2	TRBJ2-3	ASNRGYGTDTQY